One sample yielded the 16 T cell receptor beta chains listed below, sequenced in a study of T cells in Graves' hyperthyroidism and ophthalmopathy (dated by TCRdb to between 2018 and 2021). Library generation was performed with multiplex PCR. The sequencer was an Illumina HiSeq 2000. Amplification of TCR beta CDR3 regions was carried out from RNA transcripts. The TCR CDR3 was subjected to a first round of RT-PCR using the HTBI primer set and the Qiagen OneStep RT-PCR kit. The public reads were run again by TCRdb, first through fastp at Q25 and then through MiXCR, and only productive beta chains were kept. Rows merge per CDR3 protein into single entries with the most common DNA and genes. Recorded for this sample are approximately 640,000 distinct CDR3 sequences; roughly 17% of them occurred a single time. The top ten hold about 14% of the sample. Source material: blood. The receptors here all came from a man aged 45 to 65 with Graves' hyperthyroidism.

This clonotype was seen repeatedly, ten times or more. The rearrangement links TRBV5-1 to TRBJ1-4; D gene ambiguous. The CDR3 runs 14 residues. The V end lost 4 bases, the J end lost 0 bases, and 7 bases lay between the germline ends. Germline CDR1 and CDR2: SGHRS and YFSETQ. The CDR3 DNA reads TGCGCCAGCAGCCCGGCGTCAACTAATGAAAAACTGTTTTTT. Its translation is CASSPASTNEKLFF.

This clonotype came up many times. The CDR3 here is CSAGTRDGGYEQYF. The CDR3, as DNA: TGCAGTGCTGGGACCCGGGACGGCGGCTACGAGCAGTACTTC. The chain carries TRBV20-1 and TRBJ2-7, with D possibly being TRBD1 or TRBD2 (5 bases each). From germline, CDR1 is DFQATT and CDR2 SNEGSKA (reference sequence). There are 14 residues in the CDR3. Between the trimmed V and J ends, which lost 5 bases and 3 bases, there was a span of 17 bases.

This clonotype was found many times. This chain uses TRBV20-1 with TRBJ2-7; TRBD1 agrees at 8 bases. The length of the CDR3 is 15 residues. The junction had 9 bases not matched to a gene; V was cut back by 3 bases and J by 2 bases. Per the germline V gene, CDR1 is DFQATT and CDR2 is SNEGSKA (reference sequence). CDR3 bases: TGCAGTGCTAGCCCCCCAGGACAGGGAACCTACGAGCAGTACTTC. This sequence encodes CSASPPGQGTYEQYF.

The chain is built from TRBV30 and TRBJ2-2, with D hard to call. The CDR3 is made up of 15 amino acids. Per germline, CDR1 GTSNPN and CDR2 SVGIG (reference sequence). Trimming left V 0 bases short and J 5 bases short, with 13 bases between. The CDR3: CAWSVLGIGTGELFF. The DNA of the CDR3 is TGTGCCTGGAGTGTCTTGGGGATTGGGACCGGGGAGCTGTTTTTT.

V gene TRBV29-1 combines with J gene TRBJ2-1, with D possibly being TRBD1 (5 bases). CDR3 size: 12 residues. Germline loops: CDR1 SQVTM, CDR2 ANQGSEA. The V end was cut by 3 bases, the J end by 5 bases, with 8 bases between. CDR3 amino acids: CSVEPGHNEQFF. The CDR3 coding sequence is TGCAGCGTTGAGCCAGGGCACAATGAGCAGTTCTTC.

This clonotype was observed many times. This sequence joins TRBV29-1 and TRBJ2-3; TRBD2 might be the D (5 bases). Germline CDR1 is SQVTM and CDR2 is ANQGSEA. The ends were cut back, 1 base at V and 6 bases at J, with 8 bases in the middle. The CDR3 runs 12 residues. DNA of the CDR3: TGCAGCGTTGAAGGTCTAGCCGATACGCAGTATTTT. Its translation is CSVEGLADTQYF.

Ten or more counts support this clonotype. V is TRBV20-1 and J is TRBJ1-1; D not certain. The CDR3 contains 12 residues. Looked up from germline, CDR1 is DFQATT and CDR2 is SNEGSKA (reference sequence). V lost 6 bases to trimming and J lost 5 bases, with 13 bases between them. The CDR3 DNA follows: TGCAGTGCCACAGTCTGGGAAACTGAAGCTTTCTTT. Its protein is CSATVWETEAFF.

The CDR3 DNA sequence: TGTGCCAGCAGCCAGCAGGGAAGTCAGCCCCAGCATTTT. As protein: CASSQQGSQPQHF. The chain has TRBV3-1 and TRBJ1-5; maybe TRBD1 (5 bases). The germline V gene has CDR1 LGHDT and CDR2 YNNKEL (reference sequence). CDR3 length equals 13 residues. V gave up 3 bases and J gave up 6 bases, with 9 bases separating them.

This clonotype occurred many times. The chain employs TRBV20-1 and TRBJ1-2; TRBD1 might be the D (5 bases). Germline V gene sequence: CDR1 DFQATT, CDR2 SNEGSKA (reference sequence). This CDR3 is built from 14 residues. Trimming took off 5 bases at V and 1 base at J, with 14 bases between the two ends. The CDR3 nucleotides read TGCAGTGCTTACGGGACTCATTTTAACTATGGCTACACCTTC. Translating it yields CSAYGTHFNYGYTF.

This clonotype has at least ten counts. This chain joins TRBV28 and TRBJ2-7; perhaps TRBD1 as D (5 bases). The CDR3 contains 15 residues. Germline V gives CDR1 MDHEN, CDR2 SYDVKM. Trimming shortened V by 6 bases and J by 3 bases, and 18 bases separated the two germline ends. For the CDR3, the DNA is TGTGCCAGCAGAGGCGCAGGGTTTCGTGACTACGAGCAGTACTTC. This translates into CASRGAGFRDYEQYF. Supplemented by reference TRBV28 and TRBJ2-7, the full variable domain reads DVKVTQSSRYLVKRTGEKVFLECVQDMDHENMFWYRQDPGLGLRLIYFSYDVKMKEKGDIPEGYSVSREKKERFSLILESASTNQTSMYLCASRGAGFRDYEQYFGPGTRLTVT.

This clonotype was detected ten times or more. J is TRBJ2-7 and V is TRBV28; 9 bases agree with TRBD1. Germline loops: CDR1 MDHEN, CDR2 SYDVKM. This CDR3 has 16 residues. V lost 6 bases and J lost 6; bases outside the gene matches: 15. CDR3: CASSTGTGSFLGEQYF. In nucleotides, the CDR3 is TGTGCCAGCAGCACCGGGACAGGGAGTTTTTTGGGCGAGCAGTACTTC.

In its sample, this clonotype was seen a few times. The chain links TRBV7-2 to TRBJ1-6; the match to TRBD1 covers 10 bases. The V gene end was trimmed by 5 bases and the J gene end by 7 bases; junction bases not matched to a gene: 8. Germline V lookup: CDR1 SGHTA, CDR2 FQGNSA. CDR3 length: 16 amino acids. The CDR3 spells CASSIDRGRGNSPLHF. The CDR3 bases are TGTGCCAGCAGCATCGACAGGGGGCGGGGGAATTCACCCCTCCACTTT.

This clonotype was found a few times. This chain joins TRBV6-1 and TRBJ2-7; the D is unclear. V dropped 4 bases and J dropped 2 bases, with 12 bases sitting between them. There are 14 residues in the CDR3. Per the germline V gene, CDR1 is MNHNS and CDR2 is SASEGT. The CDR3, as DNA: TGTGCCAGCAGTGGAAGCCAGCTACCCTACGAGCAGTACTTC. Translation gives CASSGSQLPYEQYF.

In its sample, this clonotype was seen a few times. The genes are TRBV7-6 and TRBJ2-7; TRBD2 agrees at 10 bases. The V segment lost 5 bases and the J segment 5 bases; nucleotides outside the gene matches: 9. CDR3 size: 15 residues. CDR1 is SGHVS, CDR2 FNYEAQ, per germline. The DNA for the CDR3 is TGTGCCAGCAGCGTAGGGGGGCTAGCGGGAGACGAGCAGTACTTC. As protein: CASSVGGLAGDEQYF.

The V gene is TRBV6-1, the J gene TRBJ2-7; D gene unclear. V gave up 5 bases and J gave up 4 bases, with 9 bases separating them. CDR3 length equals 12 residues. Germline CDR1 reads MNHNS; CDR2 reads SASEGT. CDR3 DNA: TGTGCCAGCAGTTATGATGAGTACGAGCAGTACTTC. Residues: CASSYDEYEQYF.

This clonotype was recorded once. Here the CDR3 omits its conserved ending phenylalanine or tryptophan, so a read error is the likely source. The chain couples TRBV30 to TRBJ1-5; D is undetermined. The CDR3 consists of 13 residues. V was trimmed by 2 bases and J by 4 bases, leaving 9 bases between them. Germline V gene sequence: CDR1 GTSNPN, CDR2 SVGIG (reference sequence). The chain's CDR3 is CAWSRSRNQPQHS. CDR3 sequence (DNA): TGTGCCTGGAGTAGGTCGAGGAATCAGCCCCAGCATTCT.